This TCR beta chain was sequenced for a study of cytomegalovirus exposure and HLA in healthy donors. General study points: Later analysis demonstrated an association between a missense DCLRE1C variant and TCR beta V- and J-gene trimming. Productive rates of about 90% or about 30% were seen for most TCR beta V segments in an earlier analysis. As a later analysis showed, several of the most significant clusters appeared to be linked to common viral pathogens.

Researchers ran the PCR with 60 Vbeta and 13 Jbeta primers. Assay used: immunoSEQ multiplex PCR; TCRdb lists only in-frame clones, some missing. The data contain fewer than 200,000 clones, over 75% of them singletons. The CDR3 contains 16 residues. Germline V gives CDR1 LNHDA, CDR2 SQIVND (reference sequence). This clone has a single count. Its antigen is not known. The J gene is TRBJ2-5, the V gene TRBV19; 10 nucleotides align to TRBD1. TRBJ2-7 explains the end of the DNA better; the J call may be wrong. The sequence was obtained from a girl in the first two years of life in good health and CMV-seronegative. The source material was PBMCs. CDR3 in amino acids: CASSIAHGTGAYEQYF. The CDR3 bases are TGTGCCAGTAGTATAGCCCACGGGACAGGGGCCTACGAGCAGTACTTC.